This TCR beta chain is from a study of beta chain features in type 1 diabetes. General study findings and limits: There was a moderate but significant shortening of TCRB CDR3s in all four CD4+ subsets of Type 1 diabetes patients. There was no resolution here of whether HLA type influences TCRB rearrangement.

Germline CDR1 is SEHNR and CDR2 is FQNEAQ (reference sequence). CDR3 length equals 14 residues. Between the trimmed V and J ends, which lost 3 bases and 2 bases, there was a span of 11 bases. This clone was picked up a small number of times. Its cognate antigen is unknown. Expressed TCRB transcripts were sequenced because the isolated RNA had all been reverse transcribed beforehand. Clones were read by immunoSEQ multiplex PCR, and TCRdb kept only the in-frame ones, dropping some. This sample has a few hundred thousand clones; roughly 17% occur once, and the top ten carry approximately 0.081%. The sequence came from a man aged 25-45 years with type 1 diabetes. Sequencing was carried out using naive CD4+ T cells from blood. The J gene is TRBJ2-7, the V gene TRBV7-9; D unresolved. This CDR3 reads CASSLGLRAYEQYF. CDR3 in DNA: TGTGCCAGCAGCTTGGGTTTAAGGGCCTACGAGCAGTACTTC.